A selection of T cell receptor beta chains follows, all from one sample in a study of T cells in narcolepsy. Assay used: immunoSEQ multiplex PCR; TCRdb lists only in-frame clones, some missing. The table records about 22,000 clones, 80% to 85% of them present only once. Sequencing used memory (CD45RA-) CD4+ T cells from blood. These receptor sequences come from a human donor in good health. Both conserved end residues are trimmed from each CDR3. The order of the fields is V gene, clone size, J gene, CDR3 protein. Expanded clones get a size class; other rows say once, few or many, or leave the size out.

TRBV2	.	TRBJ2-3	ASGAGTGQADTQY
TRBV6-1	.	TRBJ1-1	ASGQMNTEAF
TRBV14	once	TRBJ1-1	ASSDLPRGRRTEAF
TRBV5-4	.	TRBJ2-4	ASSSLAGVGFGIQY
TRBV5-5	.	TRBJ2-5	ASSAREEQETQY
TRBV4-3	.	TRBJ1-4	ASSQGSQALNEQLF
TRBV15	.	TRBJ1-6	ATSREGGSSYNSPLH
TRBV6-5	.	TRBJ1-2	ASRPSGGVGYT
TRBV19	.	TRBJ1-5	ASSRLFSEYSNQPQH
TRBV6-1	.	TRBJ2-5	ASGEGRREQY
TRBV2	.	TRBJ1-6	ASSDESSYNSPLH
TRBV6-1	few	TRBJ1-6	ASSGASYNSPLH
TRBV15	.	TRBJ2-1	ATSSYSGGNNEQF
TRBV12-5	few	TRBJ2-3	ASGFSSGGLTDTQY
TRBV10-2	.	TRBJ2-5	ASSSTETQY
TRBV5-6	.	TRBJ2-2	ASSGGGLSNTGELF
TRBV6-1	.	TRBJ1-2	ASSEDRSTGYT
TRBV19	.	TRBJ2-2	ASSIHKGATGELF
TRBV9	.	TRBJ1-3	ASSVAPGTPSGNTIY
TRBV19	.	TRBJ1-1	ASRFDRLNTEAF
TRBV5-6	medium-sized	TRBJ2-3	ASSSFDTQY
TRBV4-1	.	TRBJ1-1	ASSRGMNTEAF
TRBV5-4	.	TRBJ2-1	ASSLTRTLSVDEQF
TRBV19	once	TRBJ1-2	ASRDRGREDGYT
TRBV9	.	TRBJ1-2	ASSVGAGSGNYGYT
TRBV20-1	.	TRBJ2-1	SARGGYEQF
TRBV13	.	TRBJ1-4	ASSRRTGKGEKLF
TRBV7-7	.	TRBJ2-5	ASSLMGGAQETQY
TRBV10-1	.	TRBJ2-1	ASSDGGNEQF
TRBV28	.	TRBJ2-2	ASSSSDGNTGELF
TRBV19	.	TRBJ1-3	ASSIDRNSGNTIY
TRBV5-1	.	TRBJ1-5	ASSLNTGNQPQH
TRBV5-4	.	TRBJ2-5	ASSLPTSGVGETQY
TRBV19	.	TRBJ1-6	ASSHRDLGLGSY
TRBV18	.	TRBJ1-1	ASSQSWNTEAF
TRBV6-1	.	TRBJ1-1	ASRKRNTEAF
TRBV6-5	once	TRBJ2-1	ASSYLGPRDNEQF
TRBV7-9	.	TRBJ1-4	ASSRDITATNEKLF
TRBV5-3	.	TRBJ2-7	ARSLAFTGNSSLLSY
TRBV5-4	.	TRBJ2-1	ASSQLGRGRTTEQF
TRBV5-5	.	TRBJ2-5	ASSRTGMKETQY
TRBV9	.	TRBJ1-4	ASSKTGTLNEKLF
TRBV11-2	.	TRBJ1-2	ASSLSAGNYGYT
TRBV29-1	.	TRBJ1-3	SVEGRRGLDTIY
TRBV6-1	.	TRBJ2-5	ASRSLARTQY
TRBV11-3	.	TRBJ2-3	ASSFRADTQY
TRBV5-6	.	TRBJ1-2	ASSPRTDGRYGYT
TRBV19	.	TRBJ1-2	ASSMDQRGGYGYT
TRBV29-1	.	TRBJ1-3	SALSPPRNTIY
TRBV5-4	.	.	ASSLDRRSYEQY